Presented here are 23 T cell receptor beta chains from one specimen sequenced in a study of control samples from healthy donors and cancer patients. Clones were read by immunoSEQ multiplex PCR, and TCRdb kept only the in-frame ones, dropping some. The data contain 150,000 to 180,000 clones, 93% of them singletons. Sequencing was performed on blood. The receptors here all came from a man in his fifties in good health.

This chain connects TRBV2 to TRBJ1-4; 7 bases align to TRBD1. This CDR3 has 15 amino acids. Germline CDR1 is SNHLY and CDR2 is FYNNEI. With 2 bases clipped from V and 8 bases from J, the junction kept 8 bases outside the gene matches. CDR3 sequence reads: CASSEWTGDYEKLFF. The CDR3, as DNA: TGTGCCAGCAGTGAATGGACAGGAGACTACGAAAAACTGTTTTTT.

This chain connects TRBV25-1 to TRBJ2-5; D not certain. CDR1 is MGHDK and CDR2 is SYGVNS in the germline V gene. The CDR3 loop spans 13 amino acids. Trimming removed 1 base at V and 7 bases at J, with 10 bases between. Here the CDR3 DNA reads TGTGCCAGCAGTGAATCTAGTGTTGGGACCCAGTACTTC. As protein: CASSESSVGTQYF.

The V gene is TRBV10-3, the J gene TRBJ2-3; D is unclear. V was clipped by 6 bases and J by 0 bases, with 1 base between them. The CDR3 length is 11 residues. The V gene's germline CDR1 is ENHRY and CDR2 SYGVKD. Here the CDR3 reads CAIRSTDTQYF. DNA of the CDR3: TGTGCCATCAGAAGCACAGATACGCAGTATTTT.

The CDR3 coding sequence is TGTGCCAGCAGTCGACAGGGCACAGATACGCAGTATTTT. Its protein is CASSRQGTDTQYF. The chain is built from TRBV3-1 (or the pseudogene TRBV3-2) and TRBJ2-3, with D perhaps TRBD1 (6 bases). The CDR3 has 13 amino acids. Deletions cut 6 bases from V and 1 base from J, with 8 bases between. From germline, CDR1 is LGHDT and CDR2 YNNKEL (reference sequence).

The chain links TRBV7-2 to TRBJ2-7; no firm D call. Trimming shortened V by 2 bases and J by 0 bases, and 5 bases separated the two germline ends. Germline V lookup: CDR1 SGHTA, CDR2 FQGNSA. The CDR3 is 13 residues long. The CDR3 region has the DNA TGTGCCAGCAGCTTACACAGCTCCTACGAGCAGTACTTC. It is translated as CASSLHSSYEQYF.

The genes are TRBV5-1 and TRBJ1-2, with D possibly matching TRBD1 (5 bases). The CDR3 length is 15 residues. Trimming took off 1 base at V and 2 bases at J, with 12 bases between the two ends. Germline V gene lookup returns CDR1 SGHRS and CDR2 YFSETQ. CDR3 residues: CASSLRMDTNYGYTF. The CDR3, as DNA: TGCGCCAGCAGCTTGAGAATGGACACGAACTATGGCTACACCTTC. Based on the CDR3 plus reference TRBV5-1 and TRBJ1-2, the full variable domain is KAGVTQTPRYLIKTRGQQVTLSCSPISGHRSVSWYQQTPGQGLQFLFEYFSETQRNKGNFPGRFSGRQFSNSRSEMNVSTLELGDSALYLCASSLRMDTNYGYTFGSGTRLTVV.

J is TRBJ1-1 and V is TRBV10-3, with D unclear. This CDR3 is built from 16 residues. The V and J ends lost 2 bases and 6 bases respectively, with 19 bases between them. Germline V gene sequence: CDR1 ENHRY, CDR2 SYGVKD. The CDR3 coding sequence is TGTGCCATCAGTGAGCGAGGGTGGAAAAGTGGTTCTGAAGCTTTCTTT. It codes for CAISERGWKSGSEAFF.

V and J are TRBV5-1 and TRBJ2-5; D possibly corresponds to TRBD2 (5 bases). The CDR3 totals 14 residues. V lost 2 bases and J lost 6, with 14 bases in between. The germline V gene has CDR1 SGHRS and CDR2 YFSETQ. CDR3 DNA: TGCGCCAGCAGCTTAGCGGTGGTAGAAAAGACCCAGTACTTC. Amino acids: CASSLAVVEKTQYF. Full variable domain (remainder filled in from reference TRBV5-1 and TRBJ2-5): KAGVTQTPRYLIKTRGQQVTLSCSPISGHRSVSWYQQTPGQGLQFLFEYFSETQRNKGNFPGRFSGRQFSNSRSEMNVSTLELGDSALYLCASSLAVVEKTQYFGPGTRLLVL.

The chain recombines TRBV10-1 with TRBJ2-7; 7 bases agree with TRBD1. Unmatched junction bases numbered 5, after V lost 3 bases and J lost 3 bases. Germline CDR1 is WNHNN and CDR2 is SYGVQD (reference sequence). The CDR3 runs to 14 residues. Here the CDR3 reads CASSDRSGGYEQYF. CDR3 nucleotides: TGCGCCAGCAGTGATCGGTCAGGGGGCTACGAGCAGTACTTC.

This chain uses TRBV28 with TRBJ2-7; D tentatively fits TRBD1 or TRBD2 (7 bases each). The CDR3 length is 14 residues. Trimming took off 7 bases at V and 4 bases at J, with 17 bases between the two ends. CDR1 and CDR2 (germline): MDHEN, SYDVKM. CDR3 bases: TGTGCCAGCATGGGAGCGGGACAGATATACGAGCAGTACTTC. Translated, it gives CASMGAGQIYEQYF.

This clone was detected only once. The chain couples TRBV9 to TRBJ2-3, with D hard to call. Trimming removed 1 base at V and 5 bases at J, with 11 bases between. Germline V CDR1 and CDR2: SGDLS, YYNGEE. The CDR3 covers 14 residues. The DNA for the CDR3 is TGTGCCAGCAGCGTATCGGTTGCCTTAGATACGCAGTATTTT. Translated: CASSVSVALDTQYF.

On this clone itself: Other DNA sequences in the same sample also yield this CDR3. The chain combines TRBV5-4 with TRBJ2-1; the D is unclear. This CDR3 contains 15 residues. The V gene's germline CDR1 is SGHNT and CDR2 YYREEE (reference sequence). Trimming shortened V by 4 bases and J by 0 bases, and 11 bases separated the two germline ends. CDR3 amino acids: CASSLDSSSYNEQFF. In nucleotides, the CDR3 is TGTGCCAGCAGCCTCGACTCCTCCTCCTACAATGAGCAGTTCTTC.

V and J are TRBV10-1 and TRBJ2-5; TRBD1 is a possible D gene (7 bases). This CDR3 region has 14 residues. V lost 6 bases, J lost 5 bases, and 16 bases lay in between. CDR1 is WNHNN and CDR2 is SYGVQD in the germline V gene (reference sequence). Written as DNA, the CDR3 is TGCGCCAGCAGGCGGGACAGCGAGTCGGAGACCCAGTACTTC. Its translation: CASRRDSESETQYF.

The genes are TRBV3-1 (or the pseudogene TRBV3-2) and TRBJ1-2, with D unclear. The CDR3 loop spans 15 amino acids. V was pared by 4 bases and J by 7 bases, with 19 bases between. The germline V gene has CDR1 LGHDT and CDR2 YNNKEL (reference sequence). The CDR3 sequence: CASSRRIAGEFGYTF. CDR3 coding DNA: TGTGCCAGCAGCCGAAGGATCGCCGGTGAGTTTGGCTACACCTTC.

This sequence joins TRBV10-3 and TRBJ2-3, with a possible D match to TRBD2 (6 bases). Germline lookup yields CDR1 ENHRY and CDR2 SYGVKD. The CDR3 extends over 13 amino acids. Trimming took 6 bases from V and 0 from J, leaving 7 bases between them. This chain's CDR3 is CAIRAGSTDTQYF. The DNA for the CDR3 is TGTGCCATCAGAGCGGGCAGCACAGATACGCAGTATTTT.

The chain uses TRBV20-1 and TRBJ2-2; D uncertain. The CDR3 is made up of 11 amino acids. Germline V lookup: CDR1 DFQATT, CDR2 SNEGSKA (reference sequence). V lost 5 bases and J lost 6, with 7 bases in between. The CDR3 nucleotides are TGCAGTGCTCCAGGTGCCGGGGAGCTGTTTTTT. Residues: CSAPGAGELFF.

This chain joins TRBV18 and TRBJ1-6, with 12 bases that match TRBD1. V dropped 6 bases and J dropped 8; count of bases not matched to a gene: 5. The CDR3 spans 15 residues. Germline CDR1 is KGHSH and CDR2 is LQKENI. Here the CDR3 reads CASSRGQGADSPLHF. Written as DNA, the CDR3 is TGTGCCAGCTCGCGGGGACAGGGGGCAGATTCACCCCTCCACTTT.

The chain carries TRBV6-5 and TRBJ2-1; 8 positions match TRBD2. This CDR3 has 15 amino acids. In germline, CDR1 is MNHEY, CDR2 SVGAGI. V trimming: 7 bases; J trimming: 4 bases; junction bases outside the gene matches: 9. The CDR3 bases are TGTGCCAGCATTCCCGGACTAGCCCGATACAATGAGCAGTTCTTC. Its translation: CASIPGLARYNEQFF.

V is TRBV19 and J is TRBJ2-7, with TRBD2 identical over 14 bases. V lost 2 bases and J lost 12; bases outside the gene matches: 12. The V gene's germline CDR1 is LNHDA and CDR2 SQIVND (reference sequence). The CDR3 is made up of 16 amino acids. The CDR3 protein is CASSIRLAGGPKRMYF. CDR3 coding DNA: TGTGCCAGTAGTATAAGACTAGCGGGAGGGCCTAAACGAATGTACTTC.

The chain combines TRBV6-5 with TRBJ1-2, with D perhaps TRBD1 (5 bases). Germline CDR1 and CDR2: MNHEY and SVGAGI. The CDR3 runs 15 residues. Trimming took off 0 bases at V and 3 bases at J, with 11 bases between the two ends. As DNA, the CDR3 is TGTGCCAGCAGTTACTCGGGGACGGCGCACTATGGCTACACCTTC. It yields the protein CASSYSGTAHYGYTF.

The chain is built from TRBV15 and TRBJ2-1, with TRBD1 matching over 9 bases. This CDR3 region has 14 residues. V lost 8 bases to trimming and J lost 6 bases; unmatched junction nucleotides: 8. Per the germline V gene, CDR1 is LNHNV and CDR2 is YYDKDF (reference sequence). CDR3 nucleotides: TGTGCCACCGTCGTGGACAGGGGTGGCAATGAGCAGTTCTTC. Translation gives CATVVDRGGNEQFF.

The chain has TRBV30 and TRBJ1-2; D might be TRBD1 (5 bases). Germline lookup yields CDR1 GTSNPN and CDR2 SVGIG (reference sequence). V shed 2 bases and J shed 2 bases, with 6 bases lying between them. This CDR3 is built from 12 residues. CDR3 coding DNA: TGTGCCTGGAGTAAGGGGAACTATGGCTACACCTTC. Translating gives CAWSKGNYGYTF.

The rearrangement joins TRBV6-4 to TRBJ2-3; D is perhaps TRBD2 (6 bases). Trimming cost V 2 bases and J 2 bases, with 11 bases left between them. There are 15 residues in the CDR3. CDR1 and CDR2 from the germline V gene are MRHNA and SNTAGT. The CDR3 here is CASSDGVAATDTQYF. The CDR3 region has the DNA TGTGCCAGCAGTGACGGTGTAGCGGCCACAGATACGCAGTATTTT.